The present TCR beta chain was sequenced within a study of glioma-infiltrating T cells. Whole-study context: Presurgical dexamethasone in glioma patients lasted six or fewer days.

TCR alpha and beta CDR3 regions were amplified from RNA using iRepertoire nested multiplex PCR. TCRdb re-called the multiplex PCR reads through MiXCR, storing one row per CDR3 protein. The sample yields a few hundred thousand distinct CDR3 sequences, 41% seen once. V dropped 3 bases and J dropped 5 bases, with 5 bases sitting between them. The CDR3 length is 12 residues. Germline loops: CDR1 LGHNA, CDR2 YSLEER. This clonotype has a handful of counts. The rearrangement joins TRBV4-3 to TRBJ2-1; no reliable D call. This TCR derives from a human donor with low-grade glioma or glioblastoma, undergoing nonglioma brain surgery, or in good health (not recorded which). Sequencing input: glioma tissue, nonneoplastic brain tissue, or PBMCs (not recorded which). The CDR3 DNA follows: TGCGCCAGCAGCCATATTGACAATGAGCAGTTCTTC. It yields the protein CASSHIDNEQFF.